The source of this TCR beta chain is a study of T cells in Graves' hyperthyroidism and ophthalmopathy. J lost 8 bases, V lost 1 base, and 6 bases had no gene match. CDR1 is LGHNA, CDR2 YNFKEQ, per germline. The CDR3 is made up of 16 amino acids. Amplification of TCR beta CDR3 regions was performed using RNA transcripts as template. During a first-round RT-PCR of the TCR CDR3, the HTBI primer set was used. TCRdb called the multiplex PCR reads again in MiXCR, with one record for every CDR3 protein. The sample has more than 500,000 distinct CDR3 sequences; around 15% are singletons. Exclusion of a patient resulted from uncontrolled infection, other autoimmune disease, pregnancy or lactation. PBMCs were obtained from about 9.9 ml fresh peripheral blood. This clonotype has ten or more counts.

The sequence derives from a woman between 40 and 50 years old with Graves' hyperthyroidism. This rearrangement joins TRBV4-2 to TRBJ2-1; 12 nucleotides align to TRBD2. Source material: blood. The CDR3 sequence: CASSQVMTSGSYEQFF. CDR3 nucleotide sequence: TGTGCCAGCAGCCAAGTAATGACTAGCGGGAGCTATGAGCAGTTCTTC.